This is a list of T cell receptor beta chains from one sample in a study of cytomegalovirus exposure and HLA in healthy donors. The protocol was immunoSEQ multiplex PCR, while the TCRdb copy is restricted to in-frame clones and leaves out a portion. The data hold approximately 160,000 clones, with approximately 80% observed a single time. Sequenced: PBMCs. The receptors originated from a male donor in good health and CMV-seropositive. Both conserved end residues are part of each CDR3. A D gene is named only where the DNA matches it firmly. Clone size, where shown, is once, few, many, or a class for clones that have expanded.

size,V,D,J,CDR3,DNA
NA,TRBV2,NA,TRBJ1-1,CASSVQGNTEAFF,TGTGCCAGCAGTGTCCAGGGGAACACTGAAGCTTTCTTT
NA,TRBV5-5,NA,TRBJ1-4,CASSLGRGATNEKLFF,TGTGCCAGCAGCTTGGGCCGGGGGGCAACTAATGAAAAACTGTTTTTT
NA,TRBV9,NA,TRBJ1-2,CASSPHSDPNYGYTF,TGTGCCAGCAGCCCCCACAGTGATCCTAACTATGGCTACACCTTC
once,TRBV4-1,TRBD1,TRBJ1-3,CASGRTGGDGNTIYF,TGCGCCAGCGGCCGAACAGGGGGCGACGGAAACACCATATATTTT
NA,TRBV7-9,NA,TRBJ1-2,CASSNRVMSYTF,TGTGCCAGCAGCAACAGGGTTATGAGCTACACCTTC
NA,TRBV27,TRBD1,TRBJ1-6,CASRADGQGVASPLHF,TGTGCCAGCAGGGCAGACGGACAGGGGGTGGCTTCACCCCTCCACTTT
NA,TRBV30,NA,TRBJ1-3,CAWGGALYSGNTIYF,TGTGCCTGGGGGGGGGCCCTATACTCTGGAAACACCATATATTTT
many,TRBV6-4,TRBD1,TRBJ2-1,CASSDSDRDEQFF,TGTGCCAGCAGTGACTCGGACAGGGATGAGCAGTTCTTC
NA,TRBV5-4,NA,TRBJ1-3,CASSLGGGNTIYF,TGTGCCAGCAGCTTGGGAGGCGGAAACACCATATATTTT
NA,TRBV7-2,NA,TRBJ1-1,CASSADPAAREAFF,TGTGCCAGCAGCGCAGATCCAGCGGCGAGAGAAGCTTTCTTT
once,TRBV30,NA,TRBJ1-1,CAWSRGLGVEAFF,TGTGCCTGGAGCAGGGGCCTCGGGGTTGAAGCTTTCTTT
NA,TRBV27,TRBD1,TRBJ2-3,CASSLGQGRDTQYF,TGTGCCAGCAGTTTAGGACAGGGAAGAGATACGCAGTATTTT
few,TRBV6-6,NA,TRBJ2-7,CASSFRVGEQYF,TGTGCCAGCAGTTTCAGGGTTGGCGAGCAGTACTTC
few,TRBV4-1,NA,TRBJ1-2,CASSQFYQNYGYTF,TGCGCCAGCAGCCAATTTTACCAGAACTATGGCTACACCTTC
NA,TRBV7-6,NA,TRBJ2-6,CASSLEGMGPLSGANVLTF,TGTGCCAGCAGCTTAGAGGGGATGGGCCCGCTTTCTGGGGCCAACGTCCTGACTTTC
few,TRBV6-4,TRBD2,TRBJ2-7,CASSELAGGSYEQYF,TGTGCCAGCAGTGAGCTAGCGGGGGGTTCCTACGAGCAGTACTTC
NA,TRBV11-3,TRBD1,TRBJ2-7,CASSPIPRGPSYEQYF,TGTGCCAGCAGCCCCATCCCGAGGGGGCCCTCCTACGAGCAGTACTTC
NA,TRBV2,NA,TRBJ2-5,CASTQTGFGQETQYF,TGTGCCAGCACTCAGACAGGTTTCGGTCAAGAGACCCAGTACTTC
NA,TRBV6-5,TRBD2,TRBJ2-3,CASSRGLDTDTQYF,TGTGCCAGCAGCCGGGGACTAGACACAGATACGCAGTATTTT
NA,TRBV7-3,TRBD2,TRBJ2-2,CASRASAGGTGELFF,TGTGCCAGCCGGGCCTCGGCGGGAGGGACCGGGGAGCTGTTTTTT
NA,TRBV19,TRBD2,TRBJ2-7,CASSIGSRAGRAYEQYF,TGTGCCAGTAGTATCGGCTCCAGAGCGGGGAGGGCCTACGAGCAGTACTTC
NA,TRBV7-9,TRBD1,TRBJ1-5,CASSSTGDRGGIQHF,TGTGCCAGCAGCTCGACAGGGGACAGGGGAGGGATCCAGCATTTT